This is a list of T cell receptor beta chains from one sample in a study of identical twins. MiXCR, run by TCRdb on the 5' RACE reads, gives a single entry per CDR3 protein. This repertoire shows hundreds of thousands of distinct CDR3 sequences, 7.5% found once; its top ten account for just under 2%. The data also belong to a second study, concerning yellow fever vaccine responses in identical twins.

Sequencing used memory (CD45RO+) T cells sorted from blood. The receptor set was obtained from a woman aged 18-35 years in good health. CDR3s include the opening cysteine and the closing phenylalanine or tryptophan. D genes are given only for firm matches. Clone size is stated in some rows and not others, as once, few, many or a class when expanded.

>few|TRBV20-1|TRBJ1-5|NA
TGCAGTGCTAGAGTTGGGGTCGGCAATCAGCCCCAGCATTTT
CSARVGVGNQPQHF
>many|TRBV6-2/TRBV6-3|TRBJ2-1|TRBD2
TGTGCCAGCAGTTACTCGGGACTAGCGGGAAGGTTCTTC
CASSYSGLAGRFF
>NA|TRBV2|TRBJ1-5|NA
TGTGCCAGCAGCAACCAAGGGGAGGTGTCCCAGCATTTT
CASSNQGEVSQHF
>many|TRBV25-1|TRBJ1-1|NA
TGTGCCAGCAGGCGGGAGAACACTGAAGCTTTCTTT
CASRRENTEAFF
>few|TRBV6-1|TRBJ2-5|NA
TGTGCCAGCAGTGGGACAGTACAAGAGACCCAGTACTTC
CASSGTVQETQYF
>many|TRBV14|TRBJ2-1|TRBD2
TGTGCCAGCAGCGCACTAGCGGGGTTGTACAATGAGCAGTTCTTC
CASSALAGLYNEQFF
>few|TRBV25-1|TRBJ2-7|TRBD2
TGTGCCAGCAAAGAGGGACTAGCGGGCGAGCAGTACTTC
CASKEGLAGEQYF
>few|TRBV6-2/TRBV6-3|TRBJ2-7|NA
TGTGCCAGCAGTTCTGAGACCCGCAGGAGACCGTACTTC
CASSSETRRRPYF
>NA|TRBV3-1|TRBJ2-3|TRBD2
TGTGCCAGCACGCAGGGACTAGCGGGAGAAGCGAGGGTAAACACAGATACGCAGTATTTT
CASTQGLAGEARVNTDTQYF
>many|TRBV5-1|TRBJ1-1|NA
TGCGCCAGCAGCTTGAACGAAGGGAGTTCCACTGAAGCTTTCTTT
CASSLNEGSSTEAFF
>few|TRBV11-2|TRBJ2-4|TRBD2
TGTGCCAGCACCCCGGGGGGCATTCAGTACTTC
CASTPGGIQYF
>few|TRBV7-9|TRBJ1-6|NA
TGTGCCAGCAGCGACAGAGGGGGGGGCAATTCACCCCTCCACTTT
CASSDRGGGNSPLHF
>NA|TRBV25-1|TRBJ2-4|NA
TGTGCCAGCAGTCCAGGGAGTATAACCAAAAACATTCAGTACTTC
CASSPGSITKNIQYF
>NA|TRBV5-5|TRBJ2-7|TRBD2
TGTGCCAGCACAAAAATACCGGGACTAGCGGATTACGAGCAGTACTTC
CASTKIPGLADYEQYF
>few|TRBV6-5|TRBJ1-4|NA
TGTGCCAGCAGTTACTCGGGGGGTAGCAGTGTTGCAACTAATGAAAAACTGTTTTTT
CASSYSGGSSVATNEKLFF
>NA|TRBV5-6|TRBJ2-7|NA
TGTGCCAGCAGCACTACAGGTAGGGTCTACGAGCAGTACTTC
CASSTTGRVYEQYF
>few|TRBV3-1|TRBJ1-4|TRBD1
TGTGCCAGCAGCCAAAAAGGGGAGGGGGCGCGGCGAAAACTGTTTTTT
CASSQKGEGARRKLFF
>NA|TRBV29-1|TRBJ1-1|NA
TGCAGCGTTGAAGGGACTTCCACTGAAGCTTTCTTT
CSVEGTSTEAFF
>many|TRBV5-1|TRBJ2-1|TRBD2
TGCGCCAGCAGCCCCTCGGGACTAGCGGGGGAACCAGCCTACAATGAGCAGTTCTTC
CASSPSGLAGEPAYNEQFF
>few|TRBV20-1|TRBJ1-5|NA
TGCAGTGCCGGCATGACGGTTAGCAATCAGCCCCAGCATTTT
CSAGMTVSNQPQHF
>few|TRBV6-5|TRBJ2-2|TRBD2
TGTGCCAGCAGTCACCTTGTGGGCGGGAGTGACACCGGGGAGCTGTTTTTT
CASSHLVGGSDTGELFF
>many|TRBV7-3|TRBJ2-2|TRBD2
TGTGCCAGCAGCTCTGACATATTAGCGGGGGGGCCCGGGGAGCTGTTTTTT
CASSSDILAGGPGELFF
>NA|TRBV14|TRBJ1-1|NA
TGTGCCAGCAGTGAACAGATTGGGTCGGGCACTGAAGCTTTCTTT
CASSEQIGSGTEAFF
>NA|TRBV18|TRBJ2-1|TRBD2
TGTGCCAGCTCACCACCCAGCCTAGCGGTGACTTACAATGAGCAGTTCTTC
CASSPPSLAVTYNEQFF
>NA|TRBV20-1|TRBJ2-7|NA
TGCAGTGGGGTGGGTAGCCTCGATCGGTACCACGAGCAGTACTTC
CSGVGSLDRYHEQYF
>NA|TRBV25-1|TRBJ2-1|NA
TGTGCCAGCAGTGAATGGGAAGAGGCTGAAGGGTCCTACAATGAGCAGTTCTTC
CASSEWEEAEGSYNEQFF
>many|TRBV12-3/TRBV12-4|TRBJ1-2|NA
TGTGCCAGCTCTGCCAGGGCGGACTTTGGCTACACCTTC
CASSARADFGYTF
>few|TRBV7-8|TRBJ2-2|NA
TGTGCCAGCAGCTTACGTAGGCTGACCGGGGAGCTGTTTTTT
CASSLRRLTGELFF
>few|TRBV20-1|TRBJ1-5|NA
TGCAGTGCTAGAGTCGGTAGCAATCAGCCCCAGCATTTT
CSARVGSNQPQHF
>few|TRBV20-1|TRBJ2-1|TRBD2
TGCAGTGCTAGGGGGCTAGCGGGAGGCGGGAATGAGCAGTTCTTC
CSARGLAGGGNEQFF
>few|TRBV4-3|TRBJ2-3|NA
TGCGCCAGCAGCCAAGAGGGGACCTTAGCAAGCGCAGATACGCAGTATTTT
CASSQEGTLASADTQYF
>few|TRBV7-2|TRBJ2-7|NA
TGTGCCAGCAGGGGCGGGGTTATCTACGAGCAGTACTTC
CASRGGVIYEQYF